A selection of T cell receptor beta chains follows, all from one sample in a study of blood T cell repertoires in COVID-19. Profiling relied on immunoSEQ multiplex PCR, and the TCRdb table lists in-frame clones only, not all of them. The data show 150,000 to 200,000 clones, roughly 88% seen once. What was sequenced was PBMCs or T cells enriched from blood (not recorded which). All receptors come from a woman aged 18 to 35 who had recovered from COVID-19. Both conserved end residues are part of each CDR3. A D gene is named only where the DNA matches it firmly. The size of a clone is reported for some rows only, either as once, few or many, or as a class for expanded clones.

TGCGCCAGCAGCTTTGAAGCGGGAGTCAGTGAGCAGTACTTC,CASSFEAGVSEQYF,TRBV5-1,TRBD2,TRBJ2-7,NA
TGTGCCAGCAGCTTAGATACAGGGTCAGGTGAAAAACTGTTTTTT,CASSLDTGSGEKLFF,TRBV7-2,NA,TRBJ1-4,NA
TGCGCCAGCAGCCAAGATCCGTCAGCTAATGAAAAACTGTTTTTT,CASSQDPSANEKLFF,TRBV4-3,NA,TRBJ1-4,NA
TGTGCCAGCAGCCAAGAACGAGGGACTTACCAAGAGACCCAGTACTTC,CASSQERGTYQETQYF,TRBV14,NA,TRBJ2-5,few
TGTGCCATCAGTGAGACAATACAGGGAATGGGTAATTCACCCCTCCACTTT,CAISETIQGMGNSPLHF,TRBV10-3,NA,TRBJ1-6,NA
TGTGCCAGCAGTCTGAGCTCCTATAATTCACCCCTCCACTTT,CASSLSSYNSPLHF,TRBV27,NA,TRBJ1-6,NA
TGCGCCAGCAGCTTGGACCGGGCGGGAAGTTTGAATGAGCAGTTCTTC,CASSLDRAGSLNEQFF,TRBV5-1,NA,TRBJ2-1,NA
TGTGCCAGCAAAGACTACAAGAACACCGGGGAGCTGTTTTTT,CASKDYKNTGELFF,TRBV28,NA,TRBJ2-2,NA
TGTGCCAGCAGGGGACAGGGGGCCTCGAACACTGAAGCTTTCTTT,CASRGQGASNTEAFF,TRBV25-1,TRBD1,TRBJ1-1,NA
TGCGCCAGCAGCTTGCCTAGCGGGAGCACCGGGGAGCTGTTTTTT,CASSLPSGSTGELFF,TRBV5-1,TRBD2,TRBJ2-2,NA
TGTGCCAGCAGTTTAGTTAGAGGGACTAGCGACCCCGGGGAGCTGTTTTTT,CASSLVRGTSDPGELFF,TRBV27,TRBD2,TRBJ2-2,few
TGTGCCAGCAGCTTAGCCCAGTCAATTCCGTATGGCTACACCTTC,CASSLAQSIPYGYTF,TRBV7-2,NA,TRBJ1-2,NA
TGTGCCAGCAGCGTAGACCTGCAGACTAGCGGGAGGCTACATGAGCAGTTCTTC,CASSVDLQTSGRLHEQFF,TRBV9,TRBD2,TRBJ2-1,once
TGTGCCAGCAATGAAGCGGGAGTATACAATGAGCAGTTCTTC,CASNEAGVYNEQFF,TRBV27,TRBD2,TRBJ2-1,NA
TGTGCCAGCAGCCCCCCGGGGGGGCGGTCCTACGAGCAGTACTTC,CASSPPGGRSYEQYF,TRBV6-5,TRBD2,TRBJ2-7,NA
TGTGCCAGCAGCCCCAGCCCCGGCGGGGGGACACGGGAGCAGTACTTC,CASSPSPGGGTREQYF,TRBV7-8,TRBD2,TRBJ2-7,NA
TGTGCCAGCAATTCGGGGAGGGACTATGGCTACACCTTC,CASNSGRDYGYTF,TRBV5-6,NA,TRBJ1-2,NA
TGCGCCAGCAGCCAAAGACAGGGGGATGCCTACGAGCAGTACTTC,CASSQRQGDAYEQYF,TRBV4-1,TRBD1,TRBJ2-7,NA
TGTGCCAGCAGCCCCACCCCGGGGAGGTATATCGATCTCACTGAAGCTTTCTTT,CASSPTPGRYIDLTEAFF,TRBV5-5,NA,TRBJ1-1,NA
TGTGCCAGCGGACTCGATGGACTAGCGGGAACCTACGAGCAGTACTTC,CASGLDGLAGTYEQYF,TRBV21-1,NA,TRBJ2-7,NA
TGTGCCAGCAGCGTAACCGGCTCTGGAAACACCATATATTTT,CASSVTGSGNTIYF,TRBV9,NA,TRBJ1-3,few
TGTGCCACCAGTGGCCGGGCCTACAATGAGCAGTTCTTC,CATSGRAYNEQFF,TRBV24-1,NA,TRBJ2-1,NA
TGTGCCAGTAGTCAGGAGGGGTTTAGCAATCAGCCCCAGCATTTT,CASSQEGFSNQPQHF,TRBV19,NA,TRBJ1-5,NA
TGTGCCAGCAGCCCCAGATTGACTAATGAGCAGTTCTTC,CASSPRLTNEQFF,TRBV28,NA,TRBJ2-1,NA
TGTGCCAGCAGCTTGGGGTCAGGGGGGACCTTAGGAAAACTGTTTTTT,CASSLGSGGTLGKLFF,TRBV5-4,TRBD1,TRBJ1-4,NA
TGTGCCAGTACCCCACAGGAGTACGGCTCTGGGGCCAACGTCCTGACTTTC,CASTPQEYGSGANVLTF,TRBV19,NA,TRBJ2-6,NA
TGTGCCAGCAGCAGGTGGGACAGGGCCTACGAGCAGTACTTC,CASSRWDRAYEQYF,TRBV7-9,TRBD1,TRBJ2-7,NA
TGTGCCAGCAGTCTGACTAGCGGGGAGAACACCGGGGAGCTGTTTTTT,CASSLTSGENTGELFF,TRBV6-2/TRBV6-3,TRBD2,TRBJ2-2,NA
TGTGCCAGCAGCCCTCTGCCGGGACTAGCGCGGTGGCCAGATACGCAGTATTTT,CASSPLPGLARWPDTQYF,TRBV6-2/TRBV6-3,TRBD2,TRBJ2-3,NA
TGTGCCAGCATTGGTAGCGGGAGTTTCTACGAGCAGTACTTC,CASIGSGSFYEQYF,TRBV28,TRBD2,TRBJ2-7,NA
TGTGCCAGCAGTGATCGCCCAGGGGGCTTCGACGAGCAGTACTTC,CASSDRPGGFDEQYF,TRBV6-1,TRBD1,TRBJ2-7,NA
TGTGCCAGCAGTGCGACTAGGTTGGGGTGGACCCAGTACTTC,CASSATRLGWTQYF,TRBV27,NA,TRBJ2-5,NA
TGTGCCAGCAACGGGGGGGGAGAAGAAAAACTGTTTTTT,CASNGGGEEKLFF,TRBV28,NA,TRBJ1-4,NA
TGCGCCAGCAGCCAAGATCCCCGGACATTGCCACTGGGAGCTTTCTTT,CASSQDPRTLPLGAFF,TRBV4-1,NA,TRBJ1-1,few
TGTGCCAGCAGCGAAGACAGATATGCGCAGTATTTT,CASSEDRYAQYF,TRBV11-2,NA,TRBJ2-3,NA
TGTGCCAGCAGCCCAAGACAACGGAGCGGGGGGGCAGGGGAGACCCAGTACTTC,CASSPRQRSGGAGETQYF,TRBV11-2,TRBD2,TRBJ2-5,NA
TGTGCCCCCCAAAGCTCAAGCTCCTACGAGCAGTACTTC,CAPQSSSSYEQYF,TRBV9,NA,TRBJ2-7,NA
TGTGCCAGCATTAAAAGAGGCGGGACCTCCTACGAGCAGTACTTC,CASIKRGGTSYEQYF,TRBV28,NA,TRBJ2-7,NA
TGTGCCAGCGAAGGGACAGCTTTAAGGCAGCCCCAGCATTTT,CASEGTALRQPQHF,TRBV28,TRBD1,TRBJ1-5,few
TGTGCCAGCAGCTCCTGGACTAGCGGCTCCTACGAGCAGTACTTC,CASSSWTSGSYEQYF,TRBV5-6,TRBD2,TRBJ2-7,NA
TGTGCCAGCAGCCTCTCCGGGGGGGCTTTTGTGGTGGAGCAGTTCTTC,CASSLSGGAFVVEQFF,TRBV28,TRBD2,TRBJ2-1,NA
TGTGCCAGCACCCGGGGGGTACAGGGGGCCAACTCCTACGAGCAGTACTTC,CASTRGVQGANSYEQYF,TRBV5-4,TRBD1,TRBJ2-7,NA
TGTGCCACCAGCAGCAGGGCGAACACTGAAGCTTTCTTT,CATSSRANTEAFF,TRBV15,NA,TRBJ1-1,NA
TGTGCCAGTAGCTTACTAGCCAGTGAGCAGTTCTTC,CASSLLASEQFF,TRBV19,NA,TRBJ2-1,NA
TGTGCCAGCAGTTCCCTTGGGACAGGACAAGAGACCCAGTACTTC,CASSSLGTGQETQYF,TRBV28,TRBD1,TRBJ2-5,NA
TGTGCCAGTAATATGGGGCGCCAAGAGACCCAGTACTTC,CASNMGRQETQYF,TRBV19,NA,TRBJ2-5,NA
TGCAGCGTTGGGAGTCTCGGCGAAAAACTGTTTTTT,CSVGSLGEKLFF,TRBV29-1,NA,TRBJ1-4,NA
TGTGCCAGCAGTTTAACATCAGGGGGTAATCAGCCCCAGCATTTT,CASSLTSGGNQPQHF,TRBV28,TRBD1,TRBJ1-5,NA
TGTGCCAGCAGTCTGACAGGGAAGGGCACCGGGGAGCTGTTTTTT,CASSLTGKGTGELFF,TRBV6-6,TRBD1,TRBJ2-2,NA
TGTGCCAGCAGCTTAGTCGGCGCGGGGGCAAATTCACCCCTCCACTTT,CASSLVGAGANSPLHF,TRBV11-1,NA,TRBJ1-6,NA
TGTGCCAGCAGCGTAGTGGCGGGGTCACCCCTCCACTTT,CASSVVAGSPLHF,TRBV9,NA,TRBJ1-6,medium-sized
TGTGCCAGTACCTTGGACAGGGCTGGCTACACCTTC,CASTLDRAGYTF,TRBV19,TRBD1,TRBJ1-2,NA
TGTGCCAGCAGCTTTCAAAACCCGGGCGAGCAGTACTTC,CASSFQNPGEQYF,TRBV5-4,NA,TRBJ2-7,once
TGTGCCAGCAGCCAGGACAGACAGACCGCTTATAGCAATCAGCCCCAGCATTTT,CASSQDRQTAYSNQPQHF,TRBV5-8,NA,TRBJ1-5,NA
TGCGCCAGCAGCCTTGGTGGGGGAGGATATGGCTACACCTTC,CASSLGGGGYGYTF,TRBV5-1,NA,TRBJ1-2,NA
TGTGCCAGCAGCTTACAAATAGCGGGGGGGCATGAGCAGTTCTTC,CASSLQIAGGHEQFF,TRBV7-8,TRBD2,TRBJ2-1,NA
TGTGCCAGTAGTATAGGGACAAACGACAGACCTTTCTTT,CASSIGTNDRPFF,TRBV19,NA,TRBJ1-1,NA
TGCGCCAGCAGCTTGGCTACAGCGAACACTGAAGCTTTCTTT,CASSLATANTEAFF,TRBV5-1,NA,TRBJ1-1,NA
TGTGCCAGCAGCTCCGGGACAGGGGGGACTGGCTACACCTTC,CASSSGTGGTGYTF,TRBV13,TRBD1,TRBJ1-2,NA